The T cell receptor beta chain under discussion was sequenced for a study of cytomegalovirus exposure and HLA in healthy donors. Study background: There were 117 million unique TCR beta sequences, drawn from around 180 million T cells, in an earlier analysis. Study-wide results and limits: According to a later analysis, donors in an Asian-associated ancestry cluster reportedly had fewer N-insertions than the 666-donor mean.

CDR3 length: 15 residues. From germline, CDR1 is SGHNT and CDR2 YYREEE (reference sequence). Trimming shortened V by 4 bases and J by 3 bases, and 16 bases separated the two germline ends. On this clone: Its antigen is currently unknown.

Healthy individuals who donated bone marrow served as the donors. In the PCR, 60 Vbeta and 13 Jbeta primers were used. Sequencing was performed with immunoSEQ multiplex PCR; in TCRdb, only in-frame clones are kept and a portion is missing. The sample lists approximately 150,000 clones; around 81% were seen once. The J gene is TRBJ1-1, the V gene TRBV5-4, with D possibly being TRBD1 (5 bases). Sequenced sample: PBMCs. This TCR derives from a woman in her late teens or twenties in good health and CMV-seropositive. The CDR3: CASSKTVLGDTEAFF. The CDR3, as DNA: TGTGCCAGCAGCAAGACAGTTCTAGGAGACACTGAAGCTTTCTTT.